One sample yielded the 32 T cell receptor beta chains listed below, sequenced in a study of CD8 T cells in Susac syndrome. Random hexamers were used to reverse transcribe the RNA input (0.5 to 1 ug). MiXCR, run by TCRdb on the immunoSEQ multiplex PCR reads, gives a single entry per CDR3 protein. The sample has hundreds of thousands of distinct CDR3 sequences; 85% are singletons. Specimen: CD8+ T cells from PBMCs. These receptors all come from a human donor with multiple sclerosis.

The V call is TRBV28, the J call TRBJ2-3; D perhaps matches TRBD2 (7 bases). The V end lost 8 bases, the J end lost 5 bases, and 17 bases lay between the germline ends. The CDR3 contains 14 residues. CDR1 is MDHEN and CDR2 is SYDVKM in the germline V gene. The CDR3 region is CASGRGGGIDTQYF. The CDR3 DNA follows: TGTGCCAGCGGACGAGGGGGAGGGATAGATACGCAGTATTTT.

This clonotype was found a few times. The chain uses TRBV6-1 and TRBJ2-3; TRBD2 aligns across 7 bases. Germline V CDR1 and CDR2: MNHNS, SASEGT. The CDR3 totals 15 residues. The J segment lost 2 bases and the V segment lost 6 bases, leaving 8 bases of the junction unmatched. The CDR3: CASRSLAGSTDTQYF. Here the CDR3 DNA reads TGTGCCAGCAGGTCGTTAGCGGGCTCCACAGATACGCAGTATTTT.

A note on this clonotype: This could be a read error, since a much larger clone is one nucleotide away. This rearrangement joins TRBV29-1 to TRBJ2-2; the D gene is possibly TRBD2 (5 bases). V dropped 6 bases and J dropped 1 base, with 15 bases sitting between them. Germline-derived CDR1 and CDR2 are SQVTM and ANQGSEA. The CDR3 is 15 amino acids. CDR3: CSVLPAGENTGELFF. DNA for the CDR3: TGCAGCGTCCTCCCCGCCGGGGAGAACACCGGGGAGCTGTTTTTT.

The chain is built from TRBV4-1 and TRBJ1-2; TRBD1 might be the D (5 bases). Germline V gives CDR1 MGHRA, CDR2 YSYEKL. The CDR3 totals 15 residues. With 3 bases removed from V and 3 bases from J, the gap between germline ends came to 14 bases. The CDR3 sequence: CASSQPGGEHYGYTF. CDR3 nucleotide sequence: TGCGCCAGCAGCCAGCCAGGAGGGGAGCACTATGGCTACACCTTC.

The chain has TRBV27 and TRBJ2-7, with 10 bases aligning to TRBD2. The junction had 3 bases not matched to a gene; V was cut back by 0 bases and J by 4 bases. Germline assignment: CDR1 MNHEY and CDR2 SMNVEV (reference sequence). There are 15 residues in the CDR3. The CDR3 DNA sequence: TGTGCCAGCAGTTTATCCACTAGCGGGAAATACGAGCAGTACTTC. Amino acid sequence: CASSLSTSGKYEQYF.

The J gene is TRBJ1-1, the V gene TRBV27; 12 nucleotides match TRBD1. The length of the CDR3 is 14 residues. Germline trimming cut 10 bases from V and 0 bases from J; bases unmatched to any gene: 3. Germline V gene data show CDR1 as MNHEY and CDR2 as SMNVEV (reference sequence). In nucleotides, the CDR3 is TGTGCCACCGGGGACAGGGGGCTGAACACTGAAGCTTTCTTT. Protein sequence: CATGDRGLNTEAFF.

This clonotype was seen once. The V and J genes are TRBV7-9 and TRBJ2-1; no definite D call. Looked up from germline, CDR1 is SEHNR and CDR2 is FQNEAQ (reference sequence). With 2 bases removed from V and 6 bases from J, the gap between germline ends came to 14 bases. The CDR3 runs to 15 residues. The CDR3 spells CASSLKVFVGNEQFF. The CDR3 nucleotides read TGTGCCAGCAGCTTAAAAGTATTCGTGGGCAATGAGCAGTTCTTC.

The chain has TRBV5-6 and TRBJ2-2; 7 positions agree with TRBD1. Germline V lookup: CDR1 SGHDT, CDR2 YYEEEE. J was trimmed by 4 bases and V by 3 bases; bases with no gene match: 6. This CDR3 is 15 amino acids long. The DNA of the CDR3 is TGTGCCAGCAGCTCCGACAGGGTCCCCACCGGGGAGCTGTTTTTT. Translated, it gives CASSSDRVPTGELFF.

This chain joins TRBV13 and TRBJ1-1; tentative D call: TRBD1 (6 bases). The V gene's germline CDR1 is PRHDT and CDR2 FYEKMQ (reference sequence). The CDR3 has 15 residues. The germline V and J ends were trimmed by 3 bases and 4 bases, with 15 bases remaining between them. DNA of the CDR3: TGTGCCAGCAGCTTTGCAGGGGCCGGGATCACTGAAGCTTTCTTT. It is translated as CASSFAGAGITEAFF.

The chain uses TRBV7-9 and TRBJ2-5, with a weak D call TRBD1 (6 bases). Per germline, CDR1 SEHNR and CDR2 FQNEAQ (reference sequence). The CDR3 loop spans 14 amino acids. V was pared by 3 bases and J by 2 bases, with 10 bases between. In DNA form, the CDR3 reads TGTGCCAGCAGCTTCTCAGGGGCACAAGAGACCCAGTACTTC. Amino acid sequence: CASSFSGAQETQYF.

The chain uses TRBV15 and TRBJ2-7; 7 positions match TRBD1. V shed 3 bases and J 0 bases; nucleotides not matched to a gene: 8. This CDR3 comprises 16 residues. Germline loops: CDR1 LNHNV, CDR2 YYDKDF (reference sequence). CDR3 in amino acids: CATSSSQGSHSYEQYF. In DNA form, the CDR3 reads TGTGCCACCAGCAGTTCACAGGGGTCCCACTCCTACGAGCAGTACTTC.

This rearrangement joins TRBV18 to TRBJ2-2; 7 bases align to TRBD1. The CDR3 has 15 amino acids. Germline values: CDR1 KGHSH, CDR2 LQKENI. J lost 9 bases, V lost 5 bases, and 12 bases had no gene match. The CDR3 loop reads CASSATGSFSRELFF. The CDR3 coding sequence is TGTGCCAGCTCAGCGACAGGGTCTTTCAGCCGGGAGCTGTTTTTT.

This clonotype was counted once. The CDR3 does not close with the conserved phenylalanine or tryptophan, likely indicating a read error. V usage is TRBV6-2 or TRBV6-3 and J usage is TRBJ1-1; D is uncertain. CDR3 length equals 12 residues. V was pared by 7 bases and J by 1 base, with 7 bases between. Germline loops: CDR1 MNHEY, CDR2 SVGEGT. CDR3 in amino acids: CASTYRNTEAFL. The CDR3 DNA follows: TGTGCCAGCACCTACCGGAACACTGAAGCTTTCCTT.

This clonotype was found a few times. The CDR3 sequence: CASSHTLTVNEKLFF. CDR3 in DNA: TGCGCCAGCAGCCACACGTTGACAGTGAATGAAAAACTGTTTTTT. The chain has TRBV4-3 and TRBJ1-4, with D possibly matching TRBD1 (5 bases). V lost 3 bases and J lost 5, with 13 bases in between. Germline CDR1 LGHNA, CDR2 YSLEER. This CDR3 has 15 amino acids.

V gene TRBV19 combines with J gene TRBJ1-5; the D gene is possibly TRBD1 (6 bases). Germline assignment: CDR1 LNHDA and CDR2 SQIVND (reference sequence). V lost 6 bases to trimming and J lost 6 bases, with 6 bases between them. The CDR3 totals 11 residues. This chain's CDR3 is CASSRGQPQHF. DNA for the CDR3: TGTGCCAGTAGCAGGGGTCAGCCCCAGCATTTT. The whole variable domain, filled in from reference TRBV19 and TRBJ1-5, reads DGGITQSPKYLFRKEGQNVTLSCEQNLNHDAMYWYRQDPGQGLRLIYYSQIVNDFQKGDIAEGYSVSREKKESFPLTVTSAQKNPTAFYLCASSRGQPQHFGDGTRLSIL.

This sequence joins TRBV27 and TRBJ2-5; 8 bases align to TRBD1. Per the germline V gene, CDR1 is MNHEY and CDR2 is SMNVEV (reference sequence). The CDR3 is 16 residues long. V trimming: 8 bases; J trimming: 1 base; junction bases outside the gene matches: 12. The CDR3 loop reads CASHPLGTGFQETQYF. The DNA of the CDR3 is TGTGCCAGCCATCCCCTGGGGACAGGTTTCCAAGAGACCCAGTACTTC.

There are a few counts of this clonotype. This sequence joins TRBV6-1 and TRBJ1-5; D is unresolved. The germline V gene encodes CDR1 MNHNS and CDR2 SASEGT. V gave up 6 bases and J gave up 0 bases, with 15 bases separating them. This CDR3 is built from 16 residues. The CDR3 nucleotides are TGTGCCAGCAGCCACCCCGACCAGACTAGCAATCAGCCCCAGCATTTT. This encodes CASSHPDQTSNQPQHF.

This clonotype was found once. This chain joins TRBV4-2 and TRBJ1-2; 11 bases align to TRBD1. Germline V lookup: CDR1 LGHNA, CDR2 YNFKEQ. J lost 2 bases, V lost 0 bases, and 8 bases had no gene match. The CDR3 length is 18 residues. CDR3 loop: CASSQDGDRGSTNYGYTF. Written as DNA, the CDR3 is TGTGCCAGCAGCCAAGATGGGGACAGGGGGAGTACCAACTATGGCTACACCTTC.

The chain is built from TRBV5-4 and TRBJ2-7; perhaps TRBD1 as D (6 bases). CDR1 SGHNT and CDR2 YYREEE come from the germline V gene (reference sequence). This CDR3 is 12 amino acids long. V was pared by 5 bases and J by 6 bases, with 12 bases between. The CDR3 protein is CASSHGQSEQYF. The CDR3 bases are TGTGCCAGCAGTCACGGACAGAGCGAGCAGTACTTC.

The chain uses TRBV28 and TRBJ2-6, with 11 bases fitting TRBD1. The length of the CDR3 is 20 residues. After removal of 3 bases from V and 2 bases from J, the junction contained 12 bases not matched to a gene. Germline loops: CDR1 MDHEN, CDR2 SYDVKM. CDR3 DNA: TGTGCCAGCAGTTTGCTTGGAACCGGGACAGGGGGAGCTGGGGCCAACGTCCTGACTTTC. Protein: CASSLLGTGTGGAGANVLTF.

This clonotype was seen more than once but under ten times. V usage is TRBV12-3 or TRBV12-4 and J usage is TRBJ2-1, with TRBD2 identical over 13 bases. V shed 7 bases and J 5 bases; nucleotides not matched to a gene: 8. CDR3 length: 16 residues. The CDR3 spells CASIRGLAGTHNEQFF. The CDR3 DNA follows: TGTGCCAGCATCAGGGGACTAGCGGGAACCCACAATGAGCAGTTCTTC.

CDR3 region: CSAGELAEAFF. The CDR3 nucleotides are TGCAGTGCTGGGGAGCTGGCTGAAGCTTTCTTT. The genes are TRBV20-1 and TRBJ1-1, with D hard to call. The germline V gene encodes CDR1 DFQATT and CDR2 SNEGSKA (reference sequence). Trimming pared 5 bases from V and 6 bases from J, leaving 10 bases between. This CDR3 region has 11 residues.

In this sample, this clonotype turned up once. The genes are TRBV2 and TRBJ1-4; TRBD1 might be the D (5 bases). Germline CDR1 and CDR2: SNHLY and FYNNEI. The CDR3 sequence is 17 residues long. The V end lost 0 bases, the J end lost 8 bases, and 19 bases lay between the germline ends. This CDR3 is CASSEASGGAFGEKLFF. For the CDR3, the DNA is TGTGCCAGCAGTGAAGCTTCGGGAGGGGCATTCGGGGAAAAACTGTTTTTT.

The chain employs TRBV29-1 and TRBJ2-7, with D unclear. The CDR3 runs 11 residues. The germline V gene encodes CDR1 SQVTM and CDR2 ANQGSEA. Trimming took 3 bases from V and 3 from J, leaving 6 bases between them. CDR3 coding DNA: TGCAGCGTTGAGGCCAGCTACGAGCAGTACTTC. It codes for CSVEASYEQYF.

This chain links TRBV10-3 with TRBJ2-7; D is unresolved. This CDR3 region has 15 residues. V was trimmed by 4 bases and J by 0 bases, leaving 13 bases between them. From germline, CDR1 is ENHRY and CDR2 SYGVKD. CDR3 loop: CAISAAGPSSYEQYF. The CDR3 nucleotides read TGTGCCATCAGTGCGGCAGGCCCGAGCTCCTACGAGCAGTACTTC.

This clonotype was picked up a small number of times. Here the CDR3 reads CASSSILAGVETQYF. The CDR3 coding sequence is TGTGCCAGCAGCTCAATACTCGCAGGGGTTGAGACCCAGTACTTC. The gene calls are TRBV5-4 and TRBJ2-5; weak D call: TRBD1 (6 bases). There are 15 residues in the CDR3. The V end was cut by 3 bases, the J end by 5 bases, with 17 bases between. Per germline, CDR1 SGHNT and CDR2 YYREEE (reference sequence).

The CDR3 sequence: CASRKGLAGSTDTQYF. The CDR3 nucleotides read TGCGCCAGCCGAAAAGGCCTAGCAGGGAGCACAGATACGCAGTATTTT. This sequence joins TRBV5-1 and TRBJ2-3; either TRBD1 or TRBD2 may supply D (5 bases each). The CDR3 consists of 16 residues. Trimming pared 7 bases from V and 0 bases from J, leaving 18 bases between. The germline V gene encodes CDR1 SGHRS and CDR2 YFSETQ. The full variable domain, its missing parts supplied by reference TRBV5-1 and TRBJ2-3, is KAGVTQTPRYLIKTRGQQVTLSCSPISGHRSVSWYQQTPGQGLQFLFEYFSETQRNKGNFPGRFSGRQFSNSRSEMNVSTLELGDSALYLCASRKGLAGSTDTQYFGPGTRLTVL.

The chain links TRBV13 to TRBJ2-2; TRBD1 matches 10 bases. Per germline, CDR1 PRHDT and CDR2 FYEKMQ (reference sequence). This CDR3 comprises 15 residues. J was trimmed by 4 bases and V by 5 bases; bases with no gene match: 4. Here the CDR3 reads CASSPDRGLTGELFF. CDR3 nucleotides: TGTGCCAGCAGCCCCGACAGGGGGCTCACCGGGGAGCTGTTTTTT.

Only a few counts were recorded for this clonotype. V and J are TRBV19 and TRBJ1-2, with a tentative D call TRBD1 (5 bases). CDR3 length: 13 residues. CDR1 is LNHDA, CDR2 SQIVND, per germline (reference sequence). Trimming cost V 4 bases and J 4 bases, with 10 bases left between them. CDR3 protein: CASSTGTVYGYTF. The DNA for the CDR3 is TGTGCCAGTAGTACTGGGACGGTCTATGGCTACACCTTC.

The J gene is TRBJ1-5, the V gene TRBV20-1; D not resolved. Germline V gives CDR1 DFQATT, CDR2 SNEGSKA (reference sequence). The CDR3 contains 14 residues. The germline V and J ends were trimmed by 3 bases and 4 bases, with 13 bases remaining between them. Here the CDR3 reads CSARDRLNNQPQHF. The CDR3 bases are TGCAGTGCTAGGGACCGCTTAAATAATCAGCCCCAGCATTTT.

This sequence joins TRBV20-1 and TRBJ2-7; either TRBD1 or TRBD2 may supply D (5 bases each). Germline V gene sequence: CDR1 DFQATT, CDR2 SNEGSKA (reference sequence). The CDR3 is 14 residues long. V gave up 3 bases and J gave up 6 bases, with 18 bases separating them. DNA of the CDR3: TGCAGTGCTAGCGGGACCACGAGGGTTCGCGAGCAGTACTTC. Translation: CSASGTTRVREQYF.

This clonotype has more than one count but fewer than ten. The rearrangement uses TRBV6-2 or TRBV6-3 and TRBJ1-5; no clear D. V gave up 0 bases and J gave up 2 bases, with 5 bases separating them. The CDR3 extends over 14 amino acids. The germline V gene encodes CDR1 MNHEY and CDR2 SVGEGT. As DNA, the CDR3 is TGTGCCAGCAGTTACTCCGGGGGCAATCAGCCCCAGCATTTT. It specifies CASSYSGGNQPQHF.